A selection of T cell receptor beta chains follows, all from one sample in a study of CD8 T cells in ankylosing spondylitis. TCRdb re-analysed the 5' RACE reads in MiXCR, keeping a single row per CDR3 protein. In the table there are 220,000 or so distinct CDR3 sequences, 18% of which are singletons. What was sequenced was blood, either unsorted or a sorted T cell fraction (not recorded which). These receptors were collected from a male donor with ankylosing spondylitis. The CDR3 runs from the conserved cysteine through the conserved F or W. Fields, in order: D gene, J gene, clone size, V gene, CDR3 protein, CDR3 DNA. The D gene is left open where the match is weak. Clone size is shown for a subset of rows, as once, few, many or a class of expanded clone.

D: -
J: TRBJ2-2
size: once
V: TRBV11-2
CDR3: CASSPWEGANTGELFF
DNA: TGTGCCAGCAGCCCGTGGGAGGGGGCGAACACCGGGGAGCTGTTTTTT

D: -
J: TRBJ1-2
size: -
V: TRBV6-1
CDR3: CASSGSNEPYGYTF
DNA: TGTGCCAGCAGTGGGAGTAACGAGCCCTATGGCTACACCTTC

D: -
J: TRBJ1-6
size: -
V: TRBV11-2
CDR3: CASSPTAGFSPLDF
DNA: TGTGCCAGCAGCCCGACAGCGGGGTTTTCACCCCTCGACTTT

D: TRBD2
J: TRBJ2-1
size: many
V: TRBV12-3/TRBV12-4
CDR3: CASTSEGGGAYEQFF
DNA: TGTGCCAGCACCTCAGAGGGCGGGGGGGCGTATGAGCAGTTCTTC

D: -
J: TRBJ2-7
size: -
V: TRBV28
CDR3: CASSFRDISYEQYF
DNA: TGTGCCAGCAGTTTCCGGGACATCTCCTACGAGCAGTACTTC

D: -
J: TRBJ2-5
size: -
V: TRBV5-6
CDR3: CASSLVASGTQYF
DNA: TGTGCCAGCAGCTTGGTGGCCTCCGGGACCCAGTACTTC

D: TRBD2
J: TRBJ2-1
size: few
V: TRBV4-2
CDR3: CASSQEVPSGRGDEQFF
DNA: TGTGCCAGCAGCCAAGAGGTCCCTAGCGGGAGGGGGGATGAGCAGTTCTTC

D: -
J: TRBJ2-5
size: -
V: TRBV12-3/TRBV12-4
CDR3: CASSQIEGTQYF
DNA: TGTGCCAGCAGCCAGATCGAGGGGACCCAGTACTTC

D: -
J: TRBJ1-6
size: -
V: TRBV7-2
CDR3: CASSLSDGAAFVRSPLHF
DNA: TGTGCCAGCAGCTTGAGCGACGGGGCAGCCTTTGTTAGGTCACCCCTCCACTTT

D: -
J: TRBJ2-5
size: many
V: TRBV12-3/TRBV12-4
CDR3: CASSLGETQYF
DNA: TGTGCCAGCAGTTTAGGGGAGACCCAGTACTTC

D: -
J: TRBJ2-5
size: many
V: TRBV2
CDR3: CASSEGDWETQYF
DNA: TGTGCCAGCAGTGAAGGGGATTGGGAGACCCAGTACTTC

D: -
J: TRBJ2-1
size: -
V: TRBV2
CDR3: CASSLRGASHEQFF
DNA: TGTGCCAGCAGTCTCCGAGGCGCTTCCCATGAGCAGTTCTTC

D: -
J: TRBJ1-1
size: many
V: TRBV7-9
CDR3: CASSPGGGLGTEAFF
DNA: TGTGCCAGCAGCCCCGGGGGAGGGCTGGGCACTGAAGCTTTCTTT

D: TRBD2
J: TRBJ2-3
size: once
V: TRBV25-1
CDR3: CASSAEEGGPVGTDTQYF
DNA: TGTGCCAGCAGTGCGGAAGAGGGAGGGCCGGTCGGCACAGATACGCAGTATTTT

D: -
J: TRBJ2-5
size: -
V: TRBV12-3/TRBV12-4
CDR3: CASSSGGPYQETQYF
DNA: TGTGCCAGCAGTTCCGGGGGGCCGTACCAAGAGACCCAGTACTTC